This T cell receptor (beta chain) was recovered during a study of response to subunit inactivated influenza vaccine. Overall study results and limits: Authors suggested seasonal influenza vaccinations each recruit few new T cells.

Of note for this clonotype: Its antigen remains unknown.

With V trimmed by 2 bases and J by 0 bases, 15 bases remained unmatched. Per the germline V gene, CDR1 is SGHAT and CDR2 is FQNNGV. CDR3 length: 20 residues. From the RT-PCR reads, TCRdb called clonotypes with MiXCR, one entry per CDR3 protein. The top ten hold over 10% of the sample, which has about 480,000 distinct CDR3 sequences, 10% to 15% seen once. This receptor was taken from a man aged 45-65 years who received an inactivated influenza vaccine. V gene TRBV11-2 combines with J gene TRBJ2-3; 9 nucleotides align to TRBD2. The sample consisted of PBMCs from blood, taken about 40 days after vaccination. CDR3: CASSLRAGGPTVNSTDTQYF. The CDR3, as DNA: TGTGCCAGCAGCTTACGAGCGGGAGGCCCTACCGTCAACAGCACAGATACGCAGTATTTT.